Listed below are T cell receptor beta chains from one sample, sequenced in a study of beta chain features in type 1 diabetes. Sequenced by immunoSEQ multiplex PCR; TCRdb stores in-frame clones only, minus some. The table has about 930,000 clones, about a sixth seen once; the top ten hold about 0.02%. The sequenced sample was naive CD4+ T cells from blood. The receptors were sampled from a woman younger than 30 in good health. CDR3s include the opening cysteine and the closing phenylalanine or tryptophan. Fields, in order: CDR3 DNA, CDR3 protein, clone size, D gene, J gene, V gene. D genes are given only for firm matches. Size values are once, few and many counts, or a class for expanded clones, and some rows have none.

CDR3 DNA: TGTGCCAGCTTCCTAGCGGGGTCCACAGATACGCAGTATTTT; CDR3 protein: CASFLAGSTDTQYF; clone size: few; D gene: TRBD2; J gene: TRBJ2-3; V gene: TRBV28
CDR3 DNA: TGTGCCAGCAGCTCCCCAGAGGAAGGACTCACCTACGAGCAGTACTTC; CDR3 protein: CASSSPEEGLTYEQYF; clone size: few; D gene: NA; J gene: TRBJ2-7; V gene: TRBV21-1
CDR3 DNA: TGTGCCAGCAGCTTGGGATCTTGGGGTCAGCGGGGATACAATGAGCAGTTCTTC; CDR3 protein: CASSLGSWGQRGYNEQFF; clone size: NA; D gene: TRBD2; J gene: TRBJ2-1; V gene: TRBV5-4
CDR3 DNA: TGTGCCAGCAGCTTATTCGCAGGGTACGAGCAGCCCCAGCATTTT; CDR3 protein: CASSLFAGYEQPQHF; clone size: few; D gene: NA; J gene: TRBJ1-5; V gene: TRBV7-2
CDR3 DNA: TGTGCCAGCAGCGTAGCCCCCATGGGGGTTGGCGACGAGCAGTACTTC; CDR3 protein: CASSVAPMGVGDEQYF; clone size: few; D gene: NA; J gene: TRBJ2-7; V gene: TRBV9
CDR3 DNA: TGTGCCAGCAGTTACCCGGGACAGCGGGGCAATCAGCCCCAGCATTTT; CDR3 protein: CASSYPGQRGNQPQHF; clone size: NA; D gene: TRBD1; J gene: TRBJ1-5; V gene: TRBV6-7
CDR3 DNA: TGCGCCAGCAGCCAAGATGTGACAGCGAATTATGGCTACACCTTC; CDR3 protein: CASSQDVTANYGYTF; clone size: few; D gene: NA; J gene: TRBJ1-2; V gene: TRBV4-3
CDR3 DNA: TGTGCCAGCAGGCCGGACTACCACTCCTACGAGCAGTACTTC; CDR3 protein: CASRPDYHSYEQYF; clone size: NA; D gene: NA; J gene: TRBJ2-7; V gene: TRBV27
CDR3 DNA: TGTGCCAGCAGCGTACGGGGGGCCAAGTCAAACACCATATATTTT; CDR3 protein: CASSVRGAKSNTIYF; clone size: NA; D gene: NA; J gene: TRBJ1-3; V gene: TRBV9
CDR3 DNA: TGTGCCAGCAGCTTAAACTACGGGACAGGGAGCCACGAGCAGTACTTC; CDR3 protein: CASSLNYGTGSHEQYF; clone size: few; D gene: TRBD1; J gene: TRBJ2-7; V gene: TRBV28
CDR3 DNA: TGTGCCAGCAGCTTTGGTAGCGGGGCCCCCTACGAGCAGTACTTC; CDR3 protein: CASSFGSGAPYEQYF; clone size: NA; D gene: TRBD2; J gene: TRBJ2-7; V gene: TRBV7-9
CDR3 DNA: TGTGCCAGCAGCTTATATCAGGGGGCAAATCAGCCCCAGCATTTT; CDR3 protein: CASSLYQGANQPQHF; clone size: few; D gene: TRBD1; J gene: TRBJ1-5; V gene: TRBV7-2
CDR3 DNA: TGTGCCAGCTCACAATACAGGGGCCAAGAGACCCAGTACTTC; CDR3 protein: CASSQYRGQETQYF; clone size: NA; D gene: TRBD1; J gene: TRBJ2-5; V gene: TRBV18
CDR3 DNA: TGTGCCAGCAGAGCTAGCGTCCGCTACGAGCAGTACTTC; CDR3 protein: CASRASVRYEQYF; clone size: NA; D gene: NA; J gene: TRBJ2-7; V gene: TRBV28
CDR3 DNA: TGCGCCAGCAGCCAAGGGGTGGGGAGCAAAAACATTCAGTACTTC; CDR3 protein: CASSQGVGSKNIQYF; clone size: NA; D gene: NA; J gene: TRBJ2-4; V gene: TRBV4-3
CDR3 DNA: TGTGCCAGCAGCAAAGGTTACACTGAAGCTTTCTTT; CDR3 protein: CASSKGYTEAFF; clone size: few; D gene: NA; J gene: TRBJ1-1; V gene: TRBV21-1
CDR3 DNA: TGTGCCAGCAGTTACTACGCAACCAATGAGCAGTTCTTC; CDR3 protein: CASSYYATNEQFF; clone size: NA; D gene: NA; J gene: TRBJ2-1; V gene: TRBV6-5
CDR3 DNA: TGTGCCACATCCCGCTCGGGGGAGACCCAGTACTTC; CDR3 protein: CATSRSGETQYF; clone size: few; D gene: NA; J gene: TRBJ2-5; V gene: TRBV15
CDR3 DNA: TGCGCCAGCAAAACGAGCGGGAGAGTAACAGATACGCAGTATTTT; CDR3 protein: CASKTSGRVTDTQYF; clone size: few; D gene: TRBD2; J gene: TRBJ2-3; V gene: TRBV5-1
CDR3 DNA: TGTGCCAGCAGCCCCGCGATCCTCTACAATGAGCAGTTCTTC; CDR3 protein: CASSPAILYNEQFF; clone size: once; D gene: NA; J gene: TRBJ2-1; V gene: TRBV7-9
CDR3 DNA: TGTGCCAGCAGGACGAGCGGGAGCCTCTACGAGCAGTACTTC; CDR3 protein: CASRTSGSLYEQYF; clone size: few; D gene: TRBD2; J gene: TRBJ2-7; V gene: TRBV2
CDR3 DNA: TGTGCCAGCAGTTCAACGGGACTAGCGGAGCTGCGGAACACCGGGGAGCTGTTTTTT; CDR3 protein: CASSSTGLAELRNTGELFF; clone size: NA; D gene: TRBD2; J gene: TRBJ2-2; V gene: TRBV28
CDR3 DNA: TGTGCCAGCAGTTTACCAGGGAATCAGCCCCAGCATTTT; CDR3 protein: CASSLPGNQPQHF; clone size: NA; D gene: NA; J gene: TRBJ1-5; V gene: TRBV28
CDR3 DNA: TGCAGCGTTGAGGCTGACACAGATACGCAGTATTTT; CDR3 protein: CSVEADTDTQYF; clone size: few; D gene: NA; J gene: TRBJ2-3; V gene: TRBV29-1
CDR3 DNA: TGTGCCAGCAGCTTAACGCTAGCGGGGTACAATGAGCAGTTCTTC; CDR3 protein: CASSLTLAGYNEQFF; clone size: few; D gene: TRBD2; J gene: TRBJ2-1; V gene: TRBV7-2
CDR3 DNA: TGTGCCAGCTCTCAAGGGGGGAACACTGAAGCTTTCTTT; CDR3 protein: CASSQGGNTEAFF; clone size: NA; D gene: NA; J gene: TRBJ1-1; V gene: TRBV18
CDR3 DNA: TGTGCCAGCAGCTTGGGGAGCGGGAGTTTCTATGAGCAGTTCTTC; CDR3 protein: CASSLGSGSFYEQFF; clone size: few; D gene: TRBD2; J gene: TRBJ2-1; V gene: TRBV5-4
CDR3 DNA: TGTGCCAGCAGCTTCCTCGGGACTGATCAAGAGACCCAGTACTTC; CDR3 protein: CASSFLGTDQETQYF; clone size: few; D gene: NA; J gene: TRBJ2-5; V gene: TRBV27
CDR3 DNA: TGTGCCAGCAGTGAATCCCAGTACAGTGAAGCTTTCTTT; CDR3 protein: CASSESQYSEAFF; clone size: NA; D gene: NA; J gene: TRBJ1-1; V gene: TRBV25-1
CDR3 DNA: TGTGCCAGCAGTTTAAAAGGGGACTACGAGCAGTACTTC; CDR3 protein: CASSLKGDYEQYF; clone size: NA; D gene: NA; J gene: TRBJ2-7; V gene: TRBV27
CDR3 DNA: TGTGCCAGCAGTTCCGGAAGTGGAAACACCATATATTTT; CDR3 protein: CASSSGSGNTIYF; clone size: NA; D gene: NA; J gene: TRBJ1-3; V gene: TRBV27
CDR3 DNA: TGTGCCATCAGTAGAGGAGCGAGAGACCGGAATACGCAGTATTTT; CDR3 protein: CAISRGARDRNTQYF; clone size: few; D gene: NA; J gene: TRBJ2-3; V gene: TRBV10-3
CDR3 DNA: TGTGCCAGCAGCCCAGCCCCTAGCGGGAGGATCCCCTACGAGCAGTACTTC; CDR3 protein: CASSPAPSGRIPYEQYF; clone size: few; D gene: TRBD2; J gene: TRBJ2-7; V gene: TRBV7-2
CDR3 DNA: TGCGCCAGCAGCACGGGACTAGCGGGAGTCTGGGAGACCCAGTACTTC; CDR3 protein: CASSTGLAGVWETQYF; clone size: NA; D gene: TRBD2; J gene: TRBJ2-5; V gene: TRBV5-1
CDR3 DNA: TGTGCCATCAGTGGGGGGCGGGGCACCTACGAGCAGTACTTC; CDR3 protein: CAISGGRGTYEQYF; clone size: NA; D gene: NA; J gene: TRBJ2-7; V gene: TRBV10-3
CDR3 DNA: TGTGCCAGCAGTCGAACAGGGGACGTCACAGATACGCAGTATTTT; CDR3 protein: CASSRTGDVTDTQYF; clone size: NA; D gene: TRBD1; J gene: TRBJ2-3; V gene: TRBV7-6
CDR3 DNA: TGTGCCATCAGTCAAAGGACCGAGGGGCACACTGAAGCTTTCTTT; CDR3 protein: CAISQRTEGHTEAFF; clone size: few; D gene: NA; J gene: TRBJ1-1; V gene: TRBV10-3
CDR3 DNA: TGTGCCAGTAAGGTAGAGAGCTCCTACAATGAGCAGTTCTTC; CDR3 protein: CASKVESSYNEQFF; clone size: NA; D gene: NA; J gene: TRBJ2-1; V gene: TRBV19
CDR3 DNA: TGCGCCAGCAGCCTTCGTATAGCGGGAGGGTTAGTTATGGATGAGCAGTTCTTC; CDR3 protein: CASSLRIAGGLVMDEQFF; clone size: NA; D gene: TRBD2; J gene: TRBJ2-1; V gene: TRBV4-1
CDR3 DNA: TGTGCCAGCAGTGAATTTGGTGAGCAGTTCTTC; CDR3 protein: CASSEFGEQFF; clone size: few; D gene: NA; J gene: TRBJ2-1; V gene: TRBV2
CDR3 DNA: TGCGCCAGCAGCCGCGGGACAGGGTCGAACACTGAAGCTTTCTTT; CDR3 protein: CASSRGTGSNTEAFF; clone size: few; D gene: TRBD1; J gene: TRBJ1-1; V gene: TRBV5-1
CDR3 DNA: TGTGCCAGCATGACCGGACTCAACACCGGGAAGCTGTTTTTT; CDR3 protein: CASMTGLNTGKLFF; clone size: NA; D gene: NA; J gene: TRBJ2-2; V gene: TRBV2
CDR3 DNA: TGTGCCAGCAGCCTTAGCGGGAGCTCCACAGATACGCAGTATTTT; CDR3 protein: CASSLSGSSTDTQYF; clone size: few; D gene: TRBD2; J gene: TRBJ2-3; V gene: TRBV5-4
CDR3 DNA: TGCAGCGTGCTCGGGGGAAATAGCAATCAGCCCCAGCATTTT; CDR3 protein: CSVLGGNSNQPQHF; clone size: few; D gene: NA; J gene: TRBJ1-5; V gene: TRBV29-1
CDR3 DNA: TGTGCCAGCAGCTACCCGGGCCCGGGCACTGAAGCTTTCTTT; CDR3 protein: CASSYPGPGTEAFF; clone size: NA; D gene: NA; J gene: TRBJ1-1; V gene: TRBV7-9
CDR3 DNA: TGTGCCAGCAGCTACGGGAGTGGTAATGAGCAGTTCTTC; CDR3 protein: CASSYGSGNEQFF; clone size: NA; D gene: NA; J gene: TRBJ2-1; V gene: TRBV5-4
CDR3 DNA: TGTGCCAGCAGCCCGCAGGGTGGGGGTCCCCATGAGCAGTTCTTC; CDR3 protein: CASSPQGGGPHEQFF; clone size: NA; D gene: NA; J gene: TRBJ2-1; V gene: TRBV28
CDR3 DNA: TGTGCCAGCAGCGTGGGACAGCTTAATGAAAAACTGTTTTTT; CDR3 protein: CASSVGQLNEKLFF; clone size: few; D gene: TRBD1; J gene: TRBJ1-4; V gene: TRBV5-4
CDR3 DNA: TGCAGCGTCGCCGGGACTAGCGGAGGAGATTACGAGCAGTACTTC; CDR3 protein: CSVAGTSGGDYEQYF; clone size: few; D gene: TRBD2; J gene: TRBJ2-7; V gene: TRBV29-1
CDR3 DNA: TGTGCCAGCAGTTACGGGTCAACCCCCTTCGAGCAGTACTTC; CDR3 protein: CASSYGSTPFEQYF; clone size: NA; D gene: NA; J gene: TRBJ2-7; V gene: TRBV6-5
CDR3 DNA: TGTGCCAGCAGCTTAAGGACAGGGGGATCTGGCTACACCTTC; CDR3 protein: CASSLRTGGSGYTF; clone size: NA; D gene: TRBD1; J gene: TRBJ1-2; V gene: TRBV7-2